These 5 T cell receptor beta chains were sequenced from one sample in a study of cytomegalovirus exposure and HLA in healthy donors. The PCR used 60 Vbeta and 13 Jbeta primers. TCRdb's copy holds only in-frame clones and misses some; the assay was immunoSEQ multiplex PCR. The sample shows around 170,000 clones, 84% of them seen only once. Material for sequencing was PBMCs. These receptors all stem from a boy aged 2 to 9 in good health and CMV-seronegative.

A single count supports this clone. The J gene is TRBJ1-3, the V gene TRBV25-1; D is uncertain. V was pared by 1 base and J by 0 bases, with 7 bases between. The CDR3 extends over 15 amino acids. Germline V gene data show CDR1 as MGHDK and CDR2 as SYGVNS. The CDR3, as DNA: TGTGCCAGCAGTGAATCCGGTGGCTCTGGAAACACCATATATTTT. This gives the protein CASSESGGSGNTIYF.

The chain has TRBV19 and TRBJ1-4; TRBD1 is a possible D gene (5 bases). The germline V gene has CDR1 LNHDA and CDR2 SQIVND (reference sequence). The V end was cut by 3 bases, the J end by 3 bases, with 17 bases between. CDR3 size: 17 residues. The CDR3 DNA follows: TGTGCCAGTAGTATGGGCCGGGGGAGGGCAGCTAATGAAAAACTGTTTTTT. It codes for CASSMGRGRAANEKLFF.

The chain recombines TRBV7-9 with TRBJ1-4; 7 bases match TRBD1. With 5 bases clipped from V and 8 bases from J, the junction kept 5 bases outside the gene matches. Per the germline V gene, CDR1 is SEHNR and CDR2 is FQNEAQ (reference sequence). This CDR3 is 13 amino acids long. The CDR3 DNA sequence: TGTGCCAGCAGCGGACACAGGGGAGAAAAACTGTTTTTT. Translation gives CASSGHRGEKLFF.

The J gene is TRBJ2-4, the V gene TRBV4-1, with 7 bases matching TRBD1. CDR3 size: 18 residues. V gave up 3 bases and J gave up 0 bases; unmatched junction bases: 11. CDR1 is MGHRA and CDR2 is YSYEKL in the germline V gene. CDR3 region: CASSQTLDRVGAKNIQYF. The CDR3 DNA follows: TGCGCCAGCAGCCAGACGCTAGACAGGGTTGGAGCCAAAAACATTCAGTACTTC.

The chain has TRBV6-5 and TRBJ2-1; TRBD2 might be the D (6 bases). The CDR3 consists of 15 residues. In germline, CDR1 is MNHEY, CDR2 SVGAGI. V lost 2 bases and J lost 0, with 8 bases in between. Here the CDR3 DNA reads TGTGCCAGCAGTTACGGGGGGAGCTCCTACAATGAGCAGTTCTTC. This sequence encodes CASSYGGSSYNEQFF.